This T cell receptor (beta chain) was observed in a study of molecular identifiers for immune sequencing clone quantification. This CDR3 contains 15 residues. Germline trimming cut 5 bases from V and 4 bases from J; bases unmatched to any gene: 8. Looked up from germline, CDR1 is MNHEY and CDR2 is SVGEGT. This clonotype has just a few counts. TCRdb reprocessed the PCR reads via MiXCR and lists one record per CDR3 protein. The profile shows about 630,000 distinct CDR3 sequences, about 25% of them singletons. The specimen was naive CD8+ T cells from blood, with Jurkat cell RNA spiked in. The subset here: FACS-sorted CD8+CD4-CCR7+CD45RA+ naive T cells. The V and J genes are TRBV6-2 or TRBV6-3 and TRBJ2-1; 7 bases align to TRBD2. The clonotype comes from a human donor in good health. Some libraries in this study had Jurkat cell RNA spiked in. CDR3 sequence reads: CASSMPRAGYNEQFF. In DNA, the CDR3 is TGTGCCAGCAGTATGCCCCGAGCGGGGTACAATGAGCAGTTCTTC.